One and the same sample provided the 10 T cell receptor beta chains below, sequenced in a study of a mutant IDH1 vaccine in newly diagnosed glioma. Indicated time point: baseline, week 1 (first vaccination visit). The treatment here: pre-vaccination baseline after standard-of-care therapy. Repertoires were generated with immunoSEQ multiplex PCR, while TCRdb's copy carries only in-frame clones and drops some. The table records 40,000 or so clones, 80% to 95% of them present only once. The material sequenced was PBMCs, taken from a glioma patient treated with radiotherapy, temozolomide or both. The receptors shown here come from a man aged 18-30 years with glioma.

The V call is TRBV27, the J call TRBJ2-1; perhaps TRBD2 as D (6 bases). Germline-derived CDR1 and CDR2 are MNHEY and SMNVEV (reference sequence). V lost 10 bases and J 9 bases, leaving 22 bases between the germline ends. This CDR3 region has 14 residues. The CDR3 loop is CAISPWGGNGEQFF. CDR3 DNA sequence: TGTGCCATCTCACCATGGGGCGGGAATGGTGAGCAGTTCTTC.

This clone was detected once. The chain uses TRBV6-1 and TRBJ2-3; D might be TRBD1 or TRBD2, each matching 6 bases. The CDR3 has 14 amino acids. V was shortened by 5 bases and J by 1 base, with 10 bases between the two germline ends. CDR1 MNHNS and CDR2 SASEGT come from the germline V gene. The CDR3 reads CASSHGGGTDTQYF. The CDR3 bases are TGTGCCAGCAGTCACGGGGGCGGCACAGATACGCAGTATTTT.

V and J are TRBV6-1 and TRBJ1-1, with D maybe TRBD1 (5 bases). There are 14 residues in the CDR3. V lost 4 bases and J lost 3, with 12 bases in between. Germline loops: CDR1 MNHNS, CDR2 SASEGT. The CDR3 is CASSAPWGDTEAFF. The CDR3 nucleotides read TGTGCCAGCAGTGCCCCCTGGGGCGACACTGAAGCTTTCTTT.

CDR3 sequence reads: CASSHPGLADEQYF. CDR3 in DNA: TGTGCCAGCAGCCACCCCGGACTAGCGGACGAGCAGTACTTC. The rearrangement links TRBV14 to TRBJ2-7; TRBD2 matches at 10 bases. The ends lost 3 bases at V and 5 bases at J; junction bases unmatched: 4. This CDR3 has 14 amino acids. Germline V gene data show CDR1 as SGHDN and CDR2 as FVKESK.

V gene TRBV30 combines with J gene TRBJ2-1; D ambiguous. CDR1 and CDR2 from the germline V gene are GTSNPN and SVGIG (reference sequence). This CDR3 contains 13 residues. The V end lost 0 bases, the J end lost 3 bases, and 6 bases lay between the germline ends. CDR3 coding DNA: TGTGCCTGGAGTGTAGACGGCTACAATGAGCAGTTCTTC. Translation gives CAWSVDGYNEQFF.

The V gene is TRBV6-5, the J gene TRBJ2-2; 11 nucleotides agree with TRBD2. With 8 bases clipped from V and 7 bases from J, the junction kept 6 bases outside the gene matches. The CDR3 spans 14 residues. Germline assignment: CDR1 MNHEY and CDR2 SVGAGI. The CDR3 sequence: CASSIAGGIGELFF. CDR3 DNA sequence: TGTGCCAGCTCAATAGCGGGAGGGATCGGGGAGCTGTTTTTT.

The chain employs TRBV6-5 and TRBJ2-1; TRBD2 matches 8 bases. Germline V gene sequence: CDR1 MNHEY, CDR2 SVGAGI. J gave up 2 bases and V 6 bases, and 0 bases lay outside the gene matches. The CDR3 sequence is 13 residues long. CDR3 coding DNA: TGTGCCAGCAGCGGGAGGGCCTACAATGAGCAGTTCTTC. The encoded protein is CASSGRAYNEQFF.

A single count supports this clone. This chain connects TRBV2 to TRBJ2-1; 13 nucleotides align to TRBD2. V was clipped by 7 bases and J by 5 bases; unmatched bases: 5. CDR1 is SNHLY and CDR2 is FYNNEI in the germline V gene. The CDR3 consists of 15 residues. The CDR3 region is CASNPLAGGHNEQFF. In DNA, the CDR3 is TGTGCCAGCAATCCACTAGCGGGAGGGCACAATGAGCAGTTCTTC. The full variable domain, rest sourced from reference TRBV2 and TRBJ2-1, is EPEVTQTPSHQVTQMGQEVILRCVPISNHLYFYWYRQILGQKVEFLVSFYNNEISEKSEIFDDQFSVERPDGSNFTLKIRSTKLEDSAMYFCASNPLAGGHNEQFFGPGTRLTVL.

The rearrangement uses TRBV2 and TRBJ2-1, with D uncertain. Trimming took off 8 bases at V and 9 bases at J, with 11 bases between the two ends. Per germline, CDR1 SNHLY and CDR2 FYNNEI. CDR3 length equals 11 residues. The DNA for the CDR3 is TGTGCCAGCCTTAGGTTCACTGAGCAGTTCTTC. It specifies CASLRFTEQFF.

This chain connects TRBV11-2 to TRBJ1-1; possibly TRBD1 for D (6 bases). Trimming removed 0 bases from V and 1 base from J, with 12 bases in between. CDR1 is SGHAT, CDR2 FQNNGV, per germline. The CDR3 covers 16 residues. CDR3 in amino acids: CASSLDLGARNTEAFF. CDR3 in DNA: TGTGCCAGCAGCTTAGACTTGGGGGCGCGGAACACTGAAGCTTTCTTT.